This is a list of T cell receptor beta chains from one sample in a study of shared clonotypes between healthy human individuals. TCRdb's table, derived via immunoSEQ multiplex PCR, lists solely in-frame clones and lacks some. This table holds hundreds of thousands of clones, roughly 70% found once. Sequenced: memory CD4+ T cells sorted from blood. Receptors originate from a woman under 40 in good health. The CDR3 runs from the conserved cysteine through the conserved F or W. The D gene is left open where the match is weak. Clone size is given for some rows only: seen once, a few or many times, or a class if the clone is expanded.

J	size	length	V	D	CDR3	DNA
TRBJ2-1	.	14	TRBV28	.	CASSSHQSSNEQFF	TGTGCCAGCAGTTCTCACCAATCTAGCAATGAGCAGTTCTTC
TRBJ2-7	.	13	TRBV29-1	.	CSVELGRDAEQYF	TGCAGCGTTGAACTCGGACGGGACGCCGAGCAGTACTTC
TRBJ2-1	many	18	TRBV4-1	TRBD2	CASSHVDMGLAAYNEQFF	TGCGCCAGCAGCCACGTCGATATGGGACTAGCGGCCTACAATGAGCAGTTCTTC
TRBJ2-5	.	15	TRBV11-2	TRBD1	CASSAGQGAWETQYF	TGTGCCAGCAGCGCTGGACAGGGGGCATGGGAGACCCAGTACTTC
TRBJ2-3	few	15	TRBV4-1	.	CASSQVGGTTDTQYF	TGCGCCAGCAGCCAAGTCGGCGGGACGACAGATACGCAGTATTTT
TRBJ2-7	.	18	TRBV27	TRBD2	CASSMTSSGSLKNYEQYF	TGTGCCAGCAGTATGACGTCTAGCGGGAGCCTGAAAAACTACGAGCAGTACTTC
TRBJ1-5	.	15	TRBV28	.	CASTPKGYFWQPQHF	TGTGCCAGCACCCCAAAAGGATACTTCTGGCAGCCCCAGCATTTT
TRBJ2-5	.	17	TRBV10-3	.	CAISAQTRQGGQETQYF	TGTGCCATCAGTGCCCAGACGAGACAGGGAGGGCAAGAGACCCAGTACTTC
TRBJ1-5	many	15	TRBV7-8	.	CASSLYQGPSQPQHF	TGTGCCAGCAGCTTGTATCAGGGGCCAAGTCAGCCCCAGCATTTT
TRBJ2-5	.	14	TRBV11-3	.	CASSLRDGQETQYF	TGTGCCAGCAGCCTCCGGGACGGACAAGAGACCCAGTACTTC
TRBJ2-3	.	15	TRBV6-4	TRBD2	CASSDLVGGGRTQYF	TGTGCCAGCAGTGACCTCGTCGGGGGGGGTCGCACGCAGTATTTT
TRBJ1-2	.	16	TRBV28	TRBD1	CASSPKGPRGRDGYTF	TGTGCCAGCAGTCCAAAGGGGCCCAGGGGGCGAGATGGCTACACCTTC
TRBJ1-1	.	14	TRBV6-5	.	CASRKSWGNTEAFF	TGTGCCAGCAGGAAATCCTGGGGAAACACTGAAGCTTTCTTT
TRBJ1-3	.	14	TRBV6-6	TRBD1	CASSRGDRGNTIYF	TGTGCCAGCAGTCGAGGGGACAGGGGAAACACCATATATTTT
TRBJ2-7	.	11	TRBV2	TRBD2	CTGGRVDEQYF	TGTACTGGCGGGAGAGTGGACGAGCAGTACTTC
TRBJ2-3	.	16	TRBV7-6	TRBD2	CASSLGSGRAPDTQYF	TGTGCCAGCAGCTTAGGTAGCGGGAGGGCCCCGGATACGCAGTATTTT
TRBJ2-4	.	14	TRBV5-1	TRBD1	CASSSGTGGNIQYF	TGCGCCAGCAGTTCCGGGACAGGGGGAAACATTCAGTACTTC
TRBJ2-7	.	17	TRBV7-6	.	CASSFGDRGQKYYEQYF	TGTGCCAGCAGCTTTGGGGACCGGGGCCAAAAGTACTACGAGCAGTACTTC
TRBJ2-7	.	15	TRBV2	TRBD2	CASSASKAGGPRQYF	TGTGCCAGCAGTGCTAGCAAAGCGGGAGGGCCAAGGCAGTACTTC
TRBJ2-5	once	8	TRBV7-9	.	CASSPPYF	TGTGCCAGCAGCCCACCGTACTTC
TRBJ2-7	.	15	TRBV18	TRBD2	CASSPPLAGGYEQYF	TGTGCCAGCTCACCACCTCTGGCGGGAGGCTACGAGCAGTACTTC
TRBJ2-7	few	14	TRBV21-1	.	CASSKGGKGYEQYF	TGTGCCAGCAGCAAAGGGGGGAAGGGCTACGAGCAGTACTTC
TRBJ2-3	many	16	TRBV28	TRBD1	CASKAPGGQGMDTQYF	TGTGCCAGCAAGGCCCCGGGCGGACAGGGCATGGATACGCAGTATTTT
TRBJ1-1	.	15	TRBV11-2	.	CASSLGPRLNTEAFF	TGTGCCAGCAGCTTGGGGCCGAGGCTGAACACTGAAGCTTTCTTT
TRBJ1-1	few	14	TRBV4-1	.	CASSQDPGGGKAFF	TGCGCCAGCAGCCAAGATCCGGGCGGGGGCAAAGCTTTCTTT
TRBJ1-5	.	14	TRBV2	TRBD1	CASRVDRFYQPQHF	TGTGCCAGCAGAGTGGACAGGTTCTATCAGCCCCAGCATTTT
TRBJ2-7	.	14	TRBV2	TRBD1	CASSPGTGSHEQYF	TGTGCCAGCAGTCCCGGGACAGGGTCCCACGAGCAGTACTTC
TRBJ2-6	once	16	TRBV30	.	CAWRHRLFSGANVLTF	TGTGCCTGGAGACACAGACTATTCTCTGGGGCCAACGTCCTGACTTTC
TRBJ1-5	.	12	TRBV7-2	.	CASHVYGQPQHF	TGTGCCAGCCACGTCTATGGTCAGCCCCAGCATTTT
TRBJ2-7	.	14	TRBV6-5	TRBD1	CASRPGTGGYEQYF	TGTGCCAGCAGGCCCGGGACAGGGGGGTACGAGCAGTACTTC